The next 13 T cell receptor beta chains were all read from a single sample in a study of T cell clonality in common variable immunodeficiency. Assay: immunoSEQ multiplex PCR; the TCRdb copy retains only in-frame clones and omits some. The profile covers around 47,000 clones, none occurring a single time. The material sequenced was peripheral blood mononuclear cells. Source of these receptors: a person between 18 and 75 years old in good health.

This clone was recorded many times. Read data end 3 residues before the CDR3 end; the end is taken from the germline J gene. V is TRBV7-8 and J is TRBJ2-5; 8 nucleotides agree with TRBD2. The CDR3 runs 16 residues. Losses at the gene ends were 5 bases for V and 5 bases for J; bases not matched to a gene: 13. Germline values: CDR1 SGHVS, CDR2 FQNEAQ. CDR3 sequence: CASSNLLAALWETQYF. Incomplete CDR3 DNA: TGTGCCAGCAGCAATTTACTAGCGGCGCTGTGGGAGACC.

Ten or more counts support this clone. The read comes to an end 3 residues before the CDR3 does, leaving the germline J gene to fill in the end. The rearrangement uses TRBV7-2 and TRBJ2-7; D call uncertain. The CDR3 runs 11 residues. V was shortened by 5 bases and J by 6 bases, with 8 bases between the two germline ends. Germline V gene data show CDR1 as SGHTA and CDR2 as FQGNSA. This CDR3 reads CASSQISEQYF. The CDR3 DNA, read in part, is TGTGCCAGCAGCCAGATTTCCGAG.

There are many counts of this clone. Read coverage stops 3 residues before the CDR3 terminus; the germline J gene supplies the remainder. The chain employs TRBV5-4 and TRBJ2-7, with 8 positions matching TRBD2. This CDR3 comprises 15 residues. J was trimmed by 4 bases and V by 3 bases; bases with no gene match: 9. The V gene's germline CDR1 is SGHNT and CDR2 YYREEE (reference sequence). The CDR3 bases that were read are TGTGCCAGCAGCTCAGCGGGAGCTAGTAGTTACGAG. It specifies CASSSAGASSYE. The full CDR3 reads CASSSAGASSYEQYF.

This clone was observed at least ten times. The read ends 3 residues shy of where the CDR3 ends; the end is completed using the germline J gene. V gene TRBV13 combines with J gene TRBJ1-1, with TRBD1 identical over 11 bases. Trimming took 4 bases from V and 0 from J; bases not matched to a gene: 4. Per germline, CDR1 PRHDT and CDR2 FYEKMQ (reference sequence). The CDR3 sequence is 16 residues long. The CDR3 bases that were read are TGTGCCAGCAGCTCACGGGACAGGGGGATGAACACTGAA. Its translation: CASSSRDRGMNTE. The CDR3 in full is CASSSRDRGMNTEAFF.

This clone was counted at least ten times. With the read ending 3 residues before the CDR3 end, the germline J gene is used to fill in that end. V usage is TRBV10-3 and J usage is TRBJ1-1; D possibly corresponds to TRBD1 (5 bases). This CDR3 has 14 residues. CDR1 is ENHRY, CDR2 SYGVKD, per germline. V lost 0 bases, J lost 0 bases, and 5 bases lay in between. The part of the CDR3 DNA that was read is TGTGCCATCAGTGAGTCGGACATGAACACTGAA. Translating gives CAISESDMNTE. The full CDR3 protein reads CAISESDMNTEAFF.

This clone has a count of ten or more. The read comes to an end 3 residues before the CDR3 does, leaving the germline J gene to fill in the end. The chain has TRBV6-4 and TRBJ2-3, with 8 nucleotides matching TRBD2. The CDR3 covers 14 residues. Looked up from germline, CDR1 is MRHNA and CDR2 is SNTAGT. With 4 bases clipped from V and 0 bases from J, the junction kept 0 bases outside the gene matches. CDR3 residues: CASSASGSTDTQYF. The CDR3 bases that were read are TGTGCCAGCAGTGCTAGCGGGAGCACAGATACG.

This clone was counted at least ten times. The read halts 3 residues ahead of the CDR3 end, with the missing end drawn from the germline J gene. This chain uses TRBV10-3 with TRBJ1-1; 9 bases map to TRBD1. CDR1 and CDR2 from the germline V gene are ENHRY and SYGVKD. The CDR3 runs to 15 residues. The trim removed 6 bases at V and 4 bases at J, leaving 9 bases unmatched. The sequenced CDR3 bases are TGTGCCATCAGCGGGGGACAGGGTTTGAGCACTGAA. This codes for CAISGGQGLSTE. In full, the CDR3 is CAISGGQGLSTEAFF.

Many counts were recorded for this clone. Coverage ceases 3 residues before the CDR3 finishes, and the germline J gene fills in the end. V and J are TRBV5-1 and TRBJ2-7, with 11 nucleotides matching TRBD1. In germline, CDR1 is SGHRS, CDR2 YFSETQ. This CDR3 is 17 amino acids long. V shed 0 bases, J shed 0 bases, and the junction held 5 bases outside the gene matches. CDR3 region: CASSLAGDRGFSYEQYF. The covered CDR3 bases are TGCGCCAGCAGCTTGGCGGGGGACAGGGGGTTCTCCTACGAG.

This clone was counted many times. The sequence runs out 3 residues before the end of the CDR3; the remainder is reconstructed from the germline J gene. This chain uses TRBV7-8 with TRBJ2-7; 9 bases are shared with TRBD1. The junction had 10 bases not matched to a gene; V was cut back by 4 bases and J by 6 bases. The CDR3 length is 15 residues. The germline V gene encodes CDR1 SGHVS and CDR2 FQNEAQ. The DNA read from the CDR3 is TGTGCCAGCAGCTCCCCCGGGACAGGGTCTTTCGAG. This translates into CASSSPGTGSFE. From start to end, the CDR3 is CASSSPGTGSFEQYF.

This clone occurred many times. The read ends 3 residues shy of where the CDR3 ends; the end is completed using the germline J gene. The V gene is TRBV28, the J gene TRBJ1-5; D may be TRBD1 (6 bases). In germline, CDR1 is MDHEN, CDR2 SYDVKM. The CDR3 is 14 residues long. The V and J ends lost 10 bases and 4 bases respectively, with 17 bases between them. The CDR3: CATHGQRENQPQHF. The CDR3 bases that were read are TGTGCCACCCACGGACAGCGCGAAAATCAGCCC.

This clone was counted at least ten times. The read gets to within 3 residues of the CDR3 end, and the germline J gene fills in the rest. The chain uses TRBV13 and TRBJ2-7; D gene unclear. CDR1 is PRHDT, CDR2 FYEKMQ, per germline (reference sequence). Deletions cut 5 bases from V and 0 bases from J, with 8 bases between. This CDR3 is built from 13 residues. The CDR3 is CASSLGNSYEQYF. The sequenced part of the CDR3 DNA is TGTGCCAGCAGCCTTGGCAACTCCTACGAG.

This clone came up many times. The CDR3 goes on 3 residues after the read ends, and that part is filled in from the germline J gene. The genes are TRBV19 and TRBJ1-5, with D maybe TRBD1 (5 bases). The CDR3 has 14 residues. CDR1 and CDR2 from the germline V gene are LNHDA and SQIVND (reference sequence). The V and J ends lost 3 bases and 6 bases respectively, with 12 bases between them. CDR3 residues: CASSIGGNGQPQHF. Partial CDR3 DNA: TGTGCCAGTAGTATCGGGGGGAATGGTCAGCCC.

CDR3 protein: CASSSGYEQFF. The CDR3 DNA, read in part, is TGTGCCAGCAGCTCAGGATATGAG. V usage is TRBV11-3 and J usage is TRBJ2-1; D gene unclear. The read falls 3 residues short of the CDR3 end, and the missing part is taken from the germline J gene. From germline, CDR1 is SGHNT and CDR2 YENEEA. The CDR3 length is 11 residues. V lost 4 bases and J lost 8, with 6 bases in between.